This T cell receptor (beta chain) was recorded in a study of cytomegalovirus exposure and HLA in healthy donors. Whole-study context: A prior study identified 117 million unique TCR beta sequences from about 200 million T cells.

Vbeta (60) and Jbeta (13) primers were used in the PCR. Sequencing used immunoSEQ multiplex PCR; TCRdb keeps in-frame clones, though not all of them. The sample lists 29,000 or so clones; about 62% were seen once. The CDR3 spans 13 residues. V shed 8 bases and J shed 1 base, with 12 bases lying between them. Worth noting for this clone: The antigen remains undetermined.

Study findings and constraints: It has been reported that TCR beta sequences accurately predicted the HLA-A and HLA-B alleles of most subjects. In an earlier analysis, most TCR beta V segments were productive about 87% or about 30% of the time.

The gene calls are TRBV5-3 and TRBJ1-1; maybe TRBD1 (5 bases). TRBV5-3 is treated as an ORF (open reading frame) with a function not yet certain. Sequencing input: PBMCs. The clonotype originates from a male donor in good health and CMV-seropositive. The CDR3 reads CARSLQGNTEAFF. CDR3 nucleotide sequence: TGTGCCAGGAGCCTCCAGGGGAACACTGAAGCTTTCTTT.